This T cell receptor beta chain was captured by sequencing in a study of identical twins. Study results and limitations: Cross-sectional statistics, not tracking of the same donors, supported the conclusions. Cord blood beta clonotypes that were abundant carried fewer insertions, and memory repertoires showed no such trend.

For this clonotype: What it binds is not known.

The CDR3 length is 13 residues. From germline, CDR1 is DFQATT and CDR2 SNEGSKA (reference sequence). Trimming removed 7 bases from V and 3 bases from J, with 15 bases in between. Only healthy Caucasians were enrolled as donors. cDNA molecules carried unique molecular identifiers, and template switching added a universal primer site. TCRdb processed the 5' RACE reads anew with MiXCR; each CDR3 protein has one entry. The sample records 1.5 million to 2 million distinct CDR3 sequences, under 35% being singletons. This TCR was sampled from a newborn girl in good health. The V gene is TRBV20-1, the J gene TRBJ1-2; D call uncertain. Specimen: cord blood. The CDR3 DNA reads TGCAGTGATGGGAACAGAGACCACTATGGCTACACCTTC. This translates into CSDGNRDHYGYTF.